The rows below give T cell receptor beta chains drawn from one sample of a study of cytomegalovirus exposure and HLA in healthy donors. Assay used: immunoSEQ multiplex PCR; TCRdb lists only in-frame clones, some missing. The data show some 130,000 clones, about 86% seen once. The sequenced material came from PBMCs. The receptors originated from a man between 18 and 35 years old in good health and CMV-seronegative. Each CDR3 is given with its conserved first and last residue. The D gene is left open where the match is weak. Clone size is shown for a subset of rows, as once, few, many or a class of expanded clone.

V gene	clone size	D gene	J gene	CDR3 DNA	CDR3 protein
TRBV7-2	NA	TRBD1	TRBJ1-3	TGTGCCAGCAGCCTAGGGACAGCTGGAAACACCATATATTTT	CASSLGTAGNTIYF
TRBV4-3	NA	NA	TRBJ2-7	TGCGCCAGCAGCCAAGCACCAGGGGCCTACTCCTACGAGCAGTACTTC	CASSQAPGAYSYEQYF
TRBV9	NA	NA	TRBJ2-7	TGTGCCAGCAGTGTTACGAGTGGTCCCTACGAGCAGTACTTC	CASSVTSGPYEQYF
TRBV25-1	NA	NA	TRBJ1-4	TGTGCCAGCAGTGAATTAGGGGGATTGGGGGAAAAACTGTTTTTT	CASSELGGLGEKLFF
TRBV6-1	NA	NA	TRBJ1-1	TGTGCCAGCTCCCCCGTAAACATCATGAACACTGAAGCTTTCTTT	CASSPVNIMNTEAFF
TRBV9	NA	TRBD1	TRBJ2-7	TGTGCCAGCAGCTCCCGACCCGGGACAGGGGTTTCCTACGAGCAGTACTTC	CASSSRPGTGVSYEQYF
TRBV5-4	NA	NA	TRBJ1-2	TGTGCCAGCAGCTTGGTTGTGGCATCCCATGGCTACACCTTC	CASSLVVASHGYTF
TRBV28	once	NA	TRBJ1-6	TGTGCCAGCAGTTCCCCAATCGGAGATTCACCCCTCCACTTT	CASSSPIGDSPLHF
TRBV28	few	TRBD2	TRBJ2-2	TGTGCCAGCAGAGCGGGACTCCCGGCCAGCGTCGGGGAGCTGTTTTTT	CASRAGLPASVGELFF
TRBV4-1	NA	TRBD2	TRBJ2-5	TGCGCCAGCAGCCCACTCGGGGGGGTTGGAGAGACCCAGTACTTC	CASSPLGGVGETQYF
TRBV9	NA	NA	TRBJ1-1	TGTGCCAGCAGCGTAGAGAGCAGGGCCGAAGCTTTCTTT	CASSVESRAEAFF
TRBV29-1	NA	TRBD1	TRBJ2-7	TGCAGCGCTGGGGACAGGGGGTACGAGCAGTACTTC	CSAGDRGYEQYF
TRBV5-4	NA	TRBD1	TRBJ2-2	TGTGCCAGCAGCTTACAGGGGGCGTCGGGCACCGGGGAGCTGTTTTTT	CASSLQGASGTGELFF
TRBV7-3	NA	NA	TRBJ2-2	TGTGCCAGCAGTACCCTCCCGGTAAAGAACACCGGGGAGCTGTTTTTT	CASSTLPVKNTGELFF
TRBV7-2	NA	TRBD1	TRBJ1-6	TGTGCCAGCAGTCCTCGTCCGGGACAGGATAATTCACCCCTCCACTTT	CASSPRPGQDNSPLHF
TRBV7-3	once	TRBD2	TRBJ2-1	TGTGCCAGCAGCCCTCGGGGAGGGAATGAGCAGTTCTTC	CASSPRGGNEQFF
TRBV29-1	NA	NA	TRBJ2-7	TGCAGCGCAAACGTACAGGGAAGACTAAACGAGCAGTACTTC	CSANVQGRLNEQYF
TRBV6-1	NA	TRBD1	TRBJ2-7	TGTGCCAGCGAGACAGGGGGATTCTACGAGCAGTACTTC	CASETGGFYEQYF
TRBV30	NA	TRBD1	TRBJ2-1	TGTGCCTGGGCGACAGGGCCCTACAATGAGCAGTTCTTC	CAWATGPYNEQFF
TRBV11-2	once	TRBD2	TRBJ2-5	TGTGCCAGCAGCTTAGTAGGTAGCGGGGGAGAGACCCAGTACTTC	CASSLVGSGGETQYF
TRBV9	NA	TRBD1	TRBJ2-7	TGTGCCAGCAGCATTCTCCGGGACAGTAGCTCCTACGAGCAGTACTTC	CASSILRDSSSYEQYF
TRBV6-4	NA	NA	TRBJ1-5	TGTGCCAGCAGCCCATGGACTGGTCAGCCCCAGCATTTT	CASSPWTGQPQHF
TRBV6-5	NA	NA	TRBJ2-7	TGTGCCAGCAGATACTACGAGCAGTACTTC	CASRYYEQYF
TRBV5-1	NA	NA	TRBJ2-7	TGCGCCAGCAGCCTCAGGGAATGGGACGAGCAGTACTTC	CASSLREWDEQYF
TRBV6-6	NA	NA	TRBJ1-2	TGTGCCAGCCAAAGCCATGAGGGTTCCGCCGGCTACACCTTC	CASQSHEGSAGYTF
TRBV4-3	NA	TRBD1	TRBJ1-6	TGCGCCAGCAGGTCGGACAGGGCGGATTCACCCCTCCACTTT	CASRSDRADSPLHF
TRBV6-5	NA	NA	TRBJ1-2	TGTGCCAGCAGGCTTCCGGGGGGCAATGGCTACACCTTC	CASRLPGGNGYTF
TRBV14	NA	NA	TRBJ1-1	TGTGCCAGCAGCTACAGGGTTGGGAACACTGAAGCTTTCTTT	CASSYRVGNTEAFF
TRBV14	NA	NA	TRBJ1-4	TGTGCCAGCAGTCCTCTAGGGGGAACTAATGAAAAACTGTTTTTT	CASSPLGGTNEKLFF
TRBV5-6	NA	NA	TRBJ1-4	TGTGCCAGCAGCTTGTATCACTTACGGGAAAAACTGTTTTTT	CASSLYHLREKLFF
TRBV7-2	once	TRBD2	TRBJ2-7	TGTGCCAGCAGCCGGGCGGGAGGGAGGCAGTACTTC	CASSRAGGRQYF
TRBV6-5	NA	NA	TRBJ2-7	TGTGCCAGCAGTCCCAATCAGGGGCGTTCCTACGAGCAGTACTTC	CASSPNQGRSYEQYF
TRBV7-2	NA	NA	TRBJ1-3	TGTGCCAGCAGCTTAGTTCTAGGCGGAGTCTCTGGAAACACCATATATTTT	CASSLVLGGVSGNTIYF
TRBV7-9	NA	NA	TRBJ1-4	TGTGCCAGCAGCCCCCCTTGGCGGGGACGGATTAATGAAAAACTGTTTTTT	CASSPPWRGRINEKLFF
TRBV25-1	NA	TRBD1	TRBJ1-6	TGTGCCAGCAGTGGACAGGGGGCGAGGAGTTCACCCCTCCACTTT	CASSGQGARSSPLHF
TRBV6-5	NA	TRBD2	TRBJ2-7	TGTGCCAGCAGTTACTCAGGAGCGGGGGGCCGGTACGAGCAGTACTTC	CASSYSGAGGRYEQYF
TRBV28	NA	NA	TRBJ1-2	TGTGCCAGCAGTCCCCCACAGGGCGGCTATGGCTACACCTTC	CASSPPQGGYGYTF
TRBV2	NA	NA	TRBJ2-2	TGTGCCAGCACCAGTAGGAGTAAAGGGGTGAACACCGGGGAGCTGTTTTTT	CASTSRSKGVNTGELFF
TRBV6-6	NA	TRBD1	TRBJ1-4	TGTGCCAGCAAAAACTTGACAGGGAGAGGTGGAAAACTGTTTTTT	CASKNLTGRGGKLFF
TRBV12-5	NA	NA	TRBJ2-7	TGTGCTAGTGGATTCGGTAGAACCTACGAGCAGTACTTC	CASGFGRTYEQYF
TRBV28	NA	NA	TRBJ2-7	TGTGCCAGCAGTAGCCCAGAGGACGAGCAGTACTTC	CASSSPEDEQYF
TRBV9	NA	NA	TRBJ1-1	TGTGCCAGCAGCAGAGAACAGGGGAACACTGAAGCTTTCTTT	CASSREQGNTEAFF
TRBV30	NA	NA	TRBJ1-4	TGTGCCTGGAGTGGGGGCAGGTCTGAAAAACTGTTTTTT	CAWSGGRSEKLFF
TRBV4-3	NA	NA	TRBJ2-1	TGCGCCAGCAGCCAAGTATTGGGGCCCAATGAGCAGTTCTTC	CASSQVLGPNEQFF
TRBV2	NA	NA	TRBJ1-5	TGTGCCAGCAGTGCAGGGTTAGCAAGCAATCAGCCCCAGCATTTT	CASSAGLASNQPQHF
TRBV10-3	few	TRBD1	TRBJ1-2	TGTGCCATCAGTTTTTTAGACAGGGACGGCTACACCTTC	CAISFLDRDGYTF
TRBV5-1	NA	NA	TRBJ1-1	TGCGCCAGCAGCTTGGATTCTATATCTGAAGCTTTCTTT	CASSLDSISEAFF
TRBV28	NA	TRBD1	TRBJ2-1	TGTGCCAGCAGTTTATCGGACAGGGTTTTAGGGGAGCAGTTCTTC	CASSLSDRVLGEQFF